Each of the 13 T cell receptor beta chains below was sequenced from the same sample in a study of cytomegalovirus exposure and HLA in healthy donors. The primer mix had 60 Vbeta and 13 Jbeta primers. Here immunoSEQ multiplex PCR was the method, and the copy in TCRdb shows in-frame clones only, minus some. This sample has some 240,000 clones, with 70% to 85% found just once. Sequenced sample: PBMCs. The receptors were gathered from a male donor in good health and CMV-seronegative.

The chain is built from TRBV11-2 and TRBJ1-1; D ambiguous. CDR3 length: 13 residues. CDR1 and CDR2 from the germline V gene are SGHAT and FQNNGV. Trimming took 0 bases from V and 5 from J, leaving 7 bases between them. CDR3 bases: TGTGCCAGCAGCTTAGATGGGCAGACTGAAGCTTTCTTT. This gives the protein CASSLDGQTEAFF.

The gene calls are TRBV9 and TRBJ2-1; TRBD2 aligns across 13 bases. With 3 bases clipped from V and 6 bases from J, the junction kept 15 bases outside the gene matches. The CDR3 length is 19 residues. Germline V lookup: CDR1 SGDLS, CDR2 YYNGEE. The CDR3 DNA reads TGTGCCAGCAGCGCCGTGGGGAATGGACTAGCGGGAGTTATCAATGAGCAGTTCTTC. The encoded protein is CASSAVGNGLAGVINEQFF.

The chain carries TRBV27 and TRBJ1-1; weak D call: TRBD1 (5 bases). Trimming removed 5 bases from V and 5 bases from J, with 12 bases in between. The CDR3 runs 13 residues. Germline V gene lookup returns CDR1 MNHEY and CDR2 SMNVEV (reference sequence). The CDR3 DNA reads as TGTGCCAGCAGTCTGGGGCGTCGGACTGAAGCTTTCTTT. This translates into CASSLGRRTEAFF.

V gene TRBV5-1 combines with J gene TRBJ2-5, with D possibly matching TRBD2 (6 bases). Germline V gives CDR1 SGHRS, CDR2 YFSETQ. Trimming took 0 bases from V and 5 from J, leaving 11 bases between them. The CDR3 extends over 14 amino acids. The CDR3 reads CASSLAASAETQYF. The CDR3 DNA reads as TGCGCCAGCAGCTTGGCAGCTAGCGCGGAGACCCAGTACTTC.

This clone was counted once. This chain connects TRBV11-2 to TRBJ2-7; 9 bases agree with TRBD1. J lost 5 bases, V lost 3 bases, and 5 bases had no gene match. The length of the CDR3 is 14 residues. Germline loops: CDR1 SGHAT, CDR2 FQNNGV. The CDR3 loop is CASSFWDRVNEQYF. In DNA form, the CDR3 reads TGTGCCAGCAGCTTTTGGGACAGGGTCAACGAGCAGTACTTC.

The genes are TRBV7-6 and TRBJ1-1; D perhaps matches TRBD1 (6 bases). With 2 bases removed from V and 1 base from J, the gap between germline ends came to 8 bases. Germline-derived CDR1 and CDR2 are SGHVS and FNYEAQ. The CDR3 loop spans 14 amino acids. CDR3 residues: CASSLLQGNTEAFF. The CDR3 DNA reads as TGTGCCAGCAGCTTATTACAGGGGAACACTGAAGCTTTCTTT.

For the CDR3, the DNA is TGTGCCAGCGCCCAGGGGTACCAGCCCCAGCATTTT. Translating it yields CASAQGYQPQHF. This chain uses TRBV7-8 with TRBJ1-5, with D possibly TRBD1 on 6 matching bases. The CDR3 runs 12 residues. The V end was cut by 8 bases, the J end by 7 bases, with 12 bases between. Germline assignment: CDR1 SGHVS and CDR2 FQNEAQ.

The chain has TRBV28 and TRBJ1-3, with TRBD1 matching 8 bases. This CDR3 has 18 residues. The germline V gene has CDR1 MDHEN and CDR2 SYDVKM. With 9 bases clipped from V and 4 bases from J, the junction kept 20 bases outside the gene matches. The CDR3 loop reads CARDATGEYTHFGNTIYF. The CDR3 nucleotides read TGTGCCAGGGACGCGACAGGGGAATACACGCACTTCGGAAACACCATATATTTT.

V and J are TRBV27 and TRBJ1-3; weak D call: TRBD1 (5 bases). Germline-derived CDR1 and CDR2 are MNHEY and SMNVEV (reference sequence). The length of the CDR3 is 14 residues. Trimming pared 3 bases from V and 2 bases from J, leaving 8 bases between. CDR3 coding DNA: TGTGCCAGCAGTTTTGGGGGGGCTGGAAACACCATATATTTT. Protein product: CASSFGGAGNTIYF.

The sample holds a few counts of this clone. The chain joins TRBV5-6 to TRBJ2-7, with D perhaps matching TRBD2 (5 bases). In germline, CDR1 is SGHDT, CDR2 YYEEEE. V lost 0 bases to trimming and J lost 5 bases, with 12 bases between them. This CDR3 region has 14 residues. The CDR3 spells CASSLVLALDEQYF. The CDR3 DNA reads TGTGCCAGCAGCTTGGTTCTAGCACTCGACGAGCAGTACTTC.

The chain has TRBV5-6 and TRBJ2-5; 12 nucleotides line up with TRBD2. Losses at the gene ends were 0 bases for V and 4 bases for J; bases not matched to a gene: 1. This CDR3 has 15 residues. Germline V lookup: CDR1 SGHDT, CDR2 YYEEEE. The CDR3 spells CASSLGGLAGETQYF. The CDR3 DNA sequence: TGTGCCAGCAGCTTGGGGGGACTAGCGGGAGAGACCCAGTACTTC.

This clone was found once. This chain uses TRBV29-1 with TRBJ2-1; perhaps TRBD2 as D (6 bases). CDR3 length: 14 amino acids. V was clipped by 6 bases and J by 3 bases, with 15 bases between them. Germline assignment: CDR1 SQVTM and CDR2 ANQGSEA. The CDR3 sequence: CSVIGGGNYNEQFF. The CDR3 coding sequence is TGCAGCGTGATTGGAGGCGGGAACTACAATGAGCAGTTCTTC.

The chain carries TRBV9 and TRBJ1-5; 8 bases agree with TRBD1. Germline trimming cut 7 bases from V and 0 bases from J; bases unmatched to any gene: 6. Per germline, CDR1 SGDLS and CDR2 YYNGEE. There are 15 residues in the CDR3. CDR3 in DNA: TGTGCCAGCGGCAGGGGGCCCTATAGCAATCAGCCCCAGCATTTT. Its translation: CASGRGPYSNQPQHF.